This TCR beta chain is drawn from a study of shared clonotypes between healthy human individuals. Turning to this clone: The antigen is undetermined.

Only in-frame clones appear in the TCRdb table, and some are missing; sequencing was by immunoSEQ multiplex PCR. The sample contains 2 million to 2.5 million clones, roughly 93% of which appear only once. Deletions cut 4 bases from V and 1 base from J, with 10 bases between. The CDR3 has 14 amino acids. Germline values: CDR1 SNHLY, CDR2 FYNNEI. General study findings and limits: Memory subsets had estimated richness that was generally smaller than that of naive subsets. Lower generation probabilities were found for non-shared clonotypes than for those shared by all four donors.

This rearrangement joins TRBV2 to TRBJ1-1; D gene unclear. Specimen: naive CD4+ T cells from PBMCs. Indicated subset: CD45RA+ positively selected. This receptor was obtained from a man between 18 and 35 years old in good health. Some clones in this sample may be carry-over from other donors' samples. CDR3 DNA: TGTGCCAGCAGTGGGGGAAAGGGGAACACTGAAGCTTTCTTT. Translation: CASSGGKGNTEAFF. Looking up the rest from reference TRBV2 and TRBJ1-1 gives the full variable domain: EPEVTQTPSHQVTQMGQEVILRCVPISNHLYFYWYRQILGQKVEFLVSFYNNEISEKSEIFDDQFSVERPDGSNFTLKIRSTKLEDSAMYFCASSGGKGNTEAFFGQGTRLTVV.